Following are 24 T cell receptor beta chains from one sample sequenced in a study of blood T cell repertoires in COVID-19. The protocol was immunoSEQ multiplex PCR, while the TCRdb copy is restricted to in-frame clones and leaves out a portion. Here the sample spans 120,000 or so clones, about four fifths being singletons. What was sequenced was peripheral blood. The receptors derive from a woman aged 55-75 years with acute or convalescent COVID-19.

In its sample, this clone was seen a few times. The rearrangement uses TRBV7-2 and TRBJ1-4; no firm D call. Germline CDR1 is SGHTA and CDR2 is FQGNSA. The length of the CDR3 is 15 residues. The V and J ends lost 1 base and 6 bases respectively, with 12 bases between them. The CDR3 region has the DNA TGTGCCAGCAGCTTAGACCCCGGAGGCTATGAAAAACTGTTTTTT. Translated: CASSLDPGGYEKLFF.

The chain is built from TRBV11-2 and TRBJ1-2; possible D gene TRBD1, 6 bases. Between the trimmed V and J ends, which lost 4 bases and 1 base, there was a span of 22 bases. The CDR3 has 18 residues. Germline CDR1 SGHAT, CDR2 FQNNGV. The CDR3 sequence: CASSYRALSPLGNYGYTF. CDR3 DNA: TGTGCCAGCAGCTACAGGGCGTTGAGTCCTCTCGGTAACTATGGCTACACCTTC.

The CDR3 is CASTPRGFSNQPQHF. CDR3 DNA sequence: TGTGCCAGTACCCCGCGGGGGTTTAGCAATCAGCCCCAGCATTTT. The J gene is TRBJ1-5, the V gene TRBV19, with a weak D call TRBD1 (5 bases). Germline V gene sequence: CDR1 LNHDA, CDR2 SQIVND (reference sequence). Between the trimmed V and J ends, which lost 7 bases and 0 bases, there was a span of 13 bases. The CDR3 contains 15 residues.

The rearrangement links TRBV27 to TRBJ1-1; D is unresolved. CDR1 MNHEY and CDR2 SMNVEV come from the germline V gene (reference sequence). CDR3 length: 13 amino acids. Trimming cost V 8 bases and J 1 base, with 11 bases left between them. The CDR3 DNA reads TGTGCCAGCGGCCCTTCGGGGAACACTGAAGCTTTCTTT. Translating it yields CASGPSGNTEAFF.

The chain couples TRBV3-1 (or the pseudogene TRBV3-2) to TRBJ2-3; D remains ambiguous. V lost 1 base and J 4 bases, leaving 9 bases between the germline ends. This CDR3 contains 14 residues. Germline assignment: CDR1 LGHDT and CDR2 YNNKEL (reference sequence). The CDR3 loop reads CASSQGLMADTQYF. In DNA form, the CDR3 reads TGTGCCAGCAGCCAAGGGCTGATGGCAGATACGCAGTATTTT.

V is TRBV14 and J is TRBJ2-7, with D possibly being TRBD1 (6 bases). Germline CDR1 SGHDN, CDR2 FVKESK. This CDR3 is built from 16 residues. Trimming left V 2 bases short and J 5 bases short, with 19 bases between. The DNA for the CDR3 is TGTGCCAGCAGCCAACTCGTACAGCGACGGACAGACGAGCAGTACTTC. Amino acid sequence: CASSQLVQRRTDEQYF.

The V and J genes are TRBV6-4 and TRBJ1-1; D is undetermined. The CDR3 has 13 amino acids. Germline V gene sequence: CDR1 MRHNA, CDR2 SNTAGT. V was clipped by 10 bases and J by 4 bases, with 16 bases between them. This chain's CDR3 is CATSQEPTTEAFF. Here the CDR3 DNA reads TGTGCCACTAGCCAGGAGCCCACCACTGAAGCTTTCTTT.

V usage is TRBV27 and J usage is TRBJ1-2, with D hard to call. Per germline, CDR1 MNHEY and CDR2 SMNVEV (reference sequence). Trimming pared 8 bases from V and 8 bases from J, leaving 9 bases between. This CDR3 is built from 10 residues. Here the CDR3 DNA reads TGTGCCAGCGGCGCGGGGGGCTACACCTTC. Translation gives CASGAGGYTF.

The chain couples TRBV10-1 to TRBJ1-1; possible D gene TRBD1, 6 bases. Trimming cost V 8 bases and J 4 bases, with 11 bases left between them. The CDR3 consists of 12 residues. Germline CDR1 WNHNN, CDR2 SYGVQD (reference sequence). The CDR3 DNA reads as TGCGCCAGCCCGGCGGGGGCCACTGAAGCTTTCTTT. It codes for CASPAGATEAFF.

The J gene is TRBJ2-2, the V gene TRBV4-3; no reliable D call. Germline CDR1 is LGHNA and CDR2 is YSLEER. The CDR3 contains 13 residues. V lost 2 bases, J lost 6 bases, and 7 bases lay in between. CDR3 DNA: TGCGCCAGCAGCCAACGCCGCGCCGGGGAGCTGTTTTTT. It specifies CASSQRRAGELFF.

The rearrangement uses TRBV27 and TRBJ1-2, with D possibly TRBD1 on 5 matching bases. Trimming shortened V by 5 bases and J by 8 bases, and 15 bases separated the two germline ends. This CDR3 is built from 13 residues. Looked up from germline, CDR1 is MNHEY and CDR2 is SMNVEV (reference sequence). The CDR3 sequence: CASSPPGGYGYTF. The DNA for the CDR3 is TGTGCCAGCAGTCCTCCCGGGGGGTACGGCTACACCTTC.

The chain links TRBV28 to TRBJ2-3; 9 bases agree with TRBD1. V lost 9 bases and J lost 9; bases outside the gene matches: 10. The CDR3 contains 13 residues. CDR1 and CDR2 from the germline V gene are MDHEN and SYDVKM. The CDR3, as DNA: TGTGCCAGTAGTGGGGGACAGGGTACGACGCAGTATTTT. Translation: CASSGGQGTTQYF.

The chain combines TRBV10-1 with TRBJ2-2, with TRBD2 matching 8 bases. The CDR3 is made up of 15 amino acids. V was clipped by 2 bases and J by 7 bases; unmatched bases: 6. Germline V gives CDR1 WNHNN, CDR2 SYGVQD (reference sequence). CDR3: CASSEERGRDGELFF. Written as DNA, the CDR3 is TGCGCCAGCAGTGAGGAGCGGGGGAGGGACGGGGAGCTGTTTTTT.

The rearrangement links TRBV13 to TRBJ2-3; 9 positions match TRBD2. V lost 4 bases and J lost 2; bases outside the gene matches: 10. The germline CDR1 and CDR2 sequences are PRHDT and FYEKMQ (reference sequence). This CDR3 has 17 residues. The CDR3 loop reads CASSSTEERGDTDTQYF. CDR3 sequence (DNA): TGTGCCAGCAGCTCAACAGAGGAGCGGGGGGACACAGATACGCAGTATTTT.

The CDR3 DNA sequence: TGTGCCTGGAGTGGACAGGATTATCAGCCCCAGCATTTT. Protein sequence: CAWSGQDYQPQHF. The chain carries TRBV30 and TRBJ1-5, with D possibly matching TRBD1 (6 bases). The germline gives CDR1 GTSNPN, CDR2 SVGIG (reference sequence). The CDR3 has 13 residues. The V gene lost 1 base and the J gene lost 5 bases, with 9 bases spanning the gap.

This sequence joins TRBV20-1 and TRBJ1-1; TRBD1 agrees at 7 bases. Germline loops: CDR1 DFQATT, CDR2 SNEGSKA (reference sequence). This CDR3 is built from 9 residues. The CDR3 here is CRTGPEAFF. CDR3 coding DNA: TGCAGGACAGGGCCTGAAGCTTTCTTT.

This chain connects TRBV7-9 to TRBJ2-1, with D possibly matching TRBD1 (5 bases). The CDR3 length is 15 residues. Germline CDR1 reads SEHNR; CDR2 reads FQNEAQ (reference sequence). Trimming shortened V by 0 bases and J by 3 bases, and 9 bases separated the two germline ends. Written as DNA, the CDR3 is TGTGCCAGCAGCTTAGCCGTCAGGGTCTACAATGAGCAGTTCTTC. Amino acids: CASSLAVRVYNEQFF.

The chain is built from TRBV4-3 and TRBJ1-1; D is uncertain. This CDR3 is built from 14 residues. The germline V gene encodes CDR1 LGHNA and CDR2 YSLEER. Trimming pared 1 base from V and 3 bases from J, leaving 9 bases between. In DNA, the CDR3 is TGCGCCAGCAGCCAAGTCCGGCGGCACACTGAAGCTTTCTTT. It encodes CASSQVRRHTEAFF.

Written as DNA, the CDR3 is TGTGCCACCAGCCCTCAGGTGGAAGCTTTCTTT. It yields the protein CATSPQVEAFF. The chain is built from TRBV24-1 and TRBJ1-1; D is undetermined. Trimming removed 7 bases at V and 8 bases at J, with 10 bases between. This CDR3 region has 11 residues. The V gene's germline CDR1 is KGHDR and CDR2 SFDVKD.

The chain carries TRBV10-3 and TRBJ2-5, with D maybe TRBD2 (7 bases). Germline assignment: CDR1 ENHRY and CDR2 SYGVKD. The CDR3 runs to 12 residues. Trimming left V 7 bases short and J 4 bases short, with 10 bases between. CDR3 sequence (DNA): TGTGCCATCAAGGGGGGGCGAGAGACCCAGTACTTC. As protein: CAIKGGRETQYF.

V is TRBV6-6 and J is TRBJ1-3; 9 nucleotides agree with TRBD1. The ends lost 0 bases at V and 3 bases at J; junction bases unmatched: 3. This CDR3 is 16 amino acids long. CDR1 is MNHNY, CDR2 SVGAGI, per germline (reference sequence). The CDR3 loop is CASSYSTGGGGNTIYF. The DNA for the CDR3 is TGTGCCAGCAGTTACTCTACAGGGGGCGGTGGAAACACCATATATTTT.

This sequence joins TRBV14 and TRBJ2-7; D remains unclear. Germline V gives CDR1 SGHDN, CDR2 FVKESK. The CDR3 loop spans 19 amino acids. Trimming shortened V by 4 bases and J by 3 bases, and 28 bases separated the two germline ends. As DNA, the CDR3 is TGTGCCAGCAGCCGAACTTCTGTGTCCGGAGTGCGGCGTATCTACGAGCAGTACTTC. Translated: CASSRTSVSGVRRIYEQYF. Looking up the rest from reference TRBV14 and TRBJ2-7 gives the full variable domain: EAGVTQFPSHSVIEKGQTVTLRCDPISGHDNLYWYRRVMGKEIKFLLHFVKESKQDESGMPNNRFLAERTGGTYSTLKVQPAELEDSGVYFCASSRTSVSGVRRIYEQYFGPGTRLTVT.

The V and J genes are TRBV7-3 and TRBJ2-7; 7 positions match TRBD2. The CDR3 length is 16 residues. Germline CDR1 SGHTA, CDR2 FQGTGA. V gave up 5 bases and J gave up 3 bases; unmatched junction bases: 13. The CDR3 DNA follows: TGTGCCAGCAGCCCCCGGGAGGTAGCGGACTTCTACGAGCAGTACTTC. Translating gives CASSPREVADFYEQYF.

V and J are TRBV6-1 and TRBJ1-6, with 7 nucleotides matching TRBD1. The V segment lost 8 bases and the J segment 3 bases; nucleotides outside the gene matches: 10. The CDR3 length is 16 residues. The V gene's germline CDR1 is MNHNS and CDR2 SASEGT. The CDR3 is CASGEGGANYNSPLHF. The CDR3 DNA sequence: TGTGCCAGCGGCGAAGGGGGCGCAAACTATAATTCACCCCTCCACTTT.